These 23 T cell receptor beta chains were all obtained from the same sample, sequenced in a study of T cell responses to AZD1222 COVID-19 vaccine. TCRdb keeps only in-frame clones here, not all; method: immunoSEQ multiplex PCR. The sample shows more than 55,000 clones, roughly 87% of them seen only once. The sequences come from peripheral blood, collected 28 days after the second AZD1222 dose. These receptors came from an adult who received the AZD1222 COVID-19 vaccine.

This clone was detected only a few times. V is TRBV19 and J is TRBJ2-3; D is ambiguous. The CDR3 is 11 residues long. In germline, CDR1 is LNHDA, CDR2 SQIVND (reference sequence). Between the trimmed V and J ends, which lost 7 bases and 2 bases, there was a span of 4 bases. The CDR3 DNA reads TGTGCCAGTACCAACACAGATACGCAGTATTTT. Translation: CASTNTDTQYF.

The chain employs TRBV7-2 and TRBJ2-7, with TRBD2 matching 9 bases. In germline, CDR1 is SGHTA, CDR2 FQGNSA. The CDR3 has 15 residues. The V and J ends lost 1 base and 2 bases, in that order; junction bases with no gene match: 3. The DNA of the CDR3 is TGTGCCAGCAGCTTAGACGCGGGAGGGGCCTACGAGCAGTACTTC. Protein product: CASSLDAGGAYEQYF.

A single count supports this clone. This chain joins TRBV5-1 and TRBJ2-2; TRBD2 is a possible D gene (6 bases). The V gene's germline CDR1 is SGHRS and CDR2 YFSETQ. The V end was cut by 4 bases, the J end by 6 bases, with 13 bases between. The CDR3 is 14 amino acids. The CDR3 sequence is CASSHGTPPGELFF. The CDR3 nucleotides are TGCGCCAGCAGCCACGGGACTCCCCCCGGGGAGCTGTTTTTT.

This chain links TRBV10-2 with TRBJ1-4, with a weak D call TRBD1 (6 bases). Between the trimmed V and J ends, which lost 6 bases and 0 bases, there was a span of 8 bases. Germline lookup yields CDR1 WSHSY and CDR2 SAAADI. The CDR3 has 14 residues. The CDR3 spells CASRDSATNEKLFF. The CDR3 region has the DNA TGCGCCAGCAGGGACAGTGCAACTAATGAAAAACTGTTTTTT.

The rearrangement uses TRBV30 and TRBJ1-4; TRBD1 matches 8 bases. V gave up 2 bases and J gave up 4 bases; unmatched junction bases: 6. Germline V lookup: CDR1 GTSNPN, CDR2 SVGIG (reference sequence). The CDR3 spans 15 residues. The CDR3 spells CAWSPGQGSNEKLFF. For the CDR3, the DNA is TGTGCCTGGAGTCCCGGACAGGGCAGTAATGAAAAACTGTTTTTT. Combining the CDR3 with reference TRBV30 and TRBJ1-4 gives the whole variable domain SQTIHQWPATLVQPVGSPLSLECTVEGTSNPNLYWYRQAAGRGLQLLFYSVGIGQISSEVPQNLSASRPQDRQFILSSKKLLLSDSGFYLCAWSPGQGSNEKLFFGSGTQLSVL.

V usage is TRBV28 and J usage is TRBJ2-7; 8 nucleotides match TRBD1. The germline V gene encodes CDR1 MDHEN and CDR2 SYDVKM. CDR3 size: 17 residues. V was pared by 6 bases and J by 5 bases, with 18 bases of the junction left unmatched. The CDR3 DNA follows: TGTGCCAGCAGCCCTGAATGGGGCAGGGGGCGGGTCAACGAGCAGTACTTC. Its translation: CASSPEWGRGRVNEQYF.

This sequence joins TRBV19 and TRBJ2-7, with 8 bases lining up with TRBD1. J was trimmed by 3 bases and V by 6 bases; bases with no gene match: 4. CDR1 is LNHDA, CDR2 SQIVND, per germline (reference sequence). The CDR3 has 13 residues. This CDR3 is CASSIQGVYEQYF. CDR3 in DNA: TGTGCCAGTAGCATACAGGGGGTCTACGAGCAGTACTTC.

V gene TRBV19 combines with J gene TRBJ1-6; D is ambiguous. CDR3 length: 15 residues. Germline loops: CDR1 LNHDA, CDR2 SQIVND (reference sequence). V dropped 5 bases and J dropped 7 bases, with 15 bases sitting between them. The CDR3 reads CASSPGGNTNSPLHF. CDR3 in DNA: TGTGCCAGTAGTCCAGGAGGGAATACGAATTCACCCCTCCACTTT.

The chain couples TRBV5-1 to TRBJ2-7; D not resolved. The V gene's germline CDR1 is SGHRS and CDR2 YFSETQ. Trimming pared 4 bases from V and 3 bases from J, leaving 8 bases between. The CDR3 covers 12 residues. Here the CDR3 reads CASSTDGYEQYF. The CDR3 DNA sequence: TGCGCCAGCAGCACGGACGGCTACGAGCAGTACTTC.

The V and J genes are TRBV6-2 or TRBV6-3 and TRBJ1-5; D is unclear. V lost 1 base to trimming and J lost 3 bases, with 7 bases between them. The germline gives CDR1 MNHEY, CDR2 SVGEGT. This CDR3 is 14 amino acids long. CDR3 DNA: TGTGCCAGCAGTTACTTCACTAACAATCAGCCCCAGCATTTT. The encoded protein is CASSYFTNNQPQHF.

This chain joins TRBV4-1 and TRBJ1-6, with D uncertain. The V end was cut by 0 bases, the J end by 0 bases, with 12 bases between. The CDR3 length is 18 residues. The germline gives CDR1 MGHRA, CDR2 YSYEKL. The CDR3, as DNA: TGCGCCAGCAGCCAAGATTTGACCCCAGGCTCCTATAATTCACCCCTCCACTTT. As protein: CASSQDLTPGSYNSPLHF.

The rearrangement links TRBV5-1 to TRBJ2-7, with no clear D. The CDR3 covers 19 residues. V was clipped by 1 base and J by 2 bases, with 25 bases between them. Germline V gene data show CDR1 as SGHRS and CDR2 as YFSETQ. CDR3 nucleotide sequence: TGCGCCAGCAGCTTGCCTCGGACCCGAACGAAGAAATTCCCCTACGAGCAGTACTTC. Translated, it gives CASSLPRTRTKKFPYEQYF.

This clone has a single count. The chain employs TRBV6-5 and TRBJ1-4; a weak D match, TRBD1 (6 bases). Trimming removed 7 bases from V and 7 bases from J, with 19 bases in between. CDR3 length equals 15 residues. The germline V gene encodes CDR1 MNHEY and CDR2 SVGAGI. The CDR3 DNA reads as TGTGCCAGCAACTTACAGGGCAGGGGAAGTGAAAAACTGTTTTTT. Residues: CASNLQGRGSEKLFF.

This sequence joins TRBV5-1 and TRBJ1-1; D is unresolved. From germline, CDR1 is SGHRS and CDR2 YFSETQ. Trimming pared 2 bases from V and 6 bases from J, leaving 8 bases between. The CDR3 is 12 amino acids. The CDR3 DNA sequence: TGCGCCAGCAGCTTCAGAGGTTCTGAAGCTTTCTTT. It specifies CASSFRGSEAFF.

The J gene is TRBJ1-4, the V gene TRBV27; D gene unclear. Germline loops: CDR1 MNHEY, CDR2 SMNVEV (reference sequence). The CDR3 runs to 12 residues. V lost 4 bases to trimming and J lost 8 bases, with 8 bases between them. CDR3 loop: CASSWMGEKLFF. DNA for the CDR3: TGTGCCAGCAGTTGGATGGGCGAAAAACTGTTTTTT.

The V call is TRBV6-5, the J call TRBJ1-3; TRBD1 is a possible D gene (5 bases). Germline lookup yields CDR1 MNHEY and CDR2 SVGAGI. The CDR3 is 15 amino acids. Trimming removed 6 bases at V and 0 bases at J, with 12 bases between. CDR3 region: CASRQTVRSGNTIYF. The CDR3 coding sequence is TGTGCCAGCAGACAGACAGTCCGCTCTGGAAACACCATATATTTT.

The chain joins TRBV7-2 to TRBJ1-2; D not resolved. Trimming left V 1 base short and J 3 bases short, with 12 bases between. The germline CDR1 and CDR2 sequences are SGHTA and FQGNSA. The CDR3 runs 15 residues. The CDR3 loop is CASSLGPGPHYGYTF. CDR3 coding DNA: TGTGCCAGCAGCTTAGGCCCCGGGCCTCACTATGGCTACACCTTC.

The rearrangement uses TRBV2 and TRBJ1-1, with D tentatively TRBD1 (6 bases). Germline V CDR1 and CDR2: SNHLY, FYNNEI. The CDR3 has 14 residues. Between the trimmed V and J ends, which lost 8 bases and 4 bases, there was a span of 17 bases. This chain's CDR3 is CASLPTGLITEAFF. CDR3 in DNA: TGTGCCAGCCTACCGACAGGCTTGATCACTGAAGCTTTCTTT.

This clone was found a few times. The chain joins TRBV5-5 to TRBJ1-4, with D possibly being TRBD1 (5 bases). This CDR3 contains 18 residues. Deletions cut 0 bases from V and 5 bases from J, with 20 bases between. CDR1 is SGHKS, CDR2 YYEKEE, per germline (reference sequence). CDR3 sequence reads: CASSLGDSGQRLNEKLFF. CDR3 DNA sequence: TGTGCCAGCAGCTTGGGGGACTCAGGCCAGCGGTTAAATGAAAAACTGTTTTTT.

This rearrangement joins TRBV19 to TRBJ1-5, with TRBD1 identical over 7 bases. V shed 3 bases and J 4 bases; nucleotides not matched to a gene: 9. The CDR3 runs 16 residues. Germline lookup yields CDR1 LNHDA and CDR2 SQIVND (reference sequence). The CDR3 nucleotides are TGTGCCAGTAGTATCAGGAACAGGGGAGCAAATCAGCCCCAGCATTTT. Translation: CASSIRNRGANQPQHF.

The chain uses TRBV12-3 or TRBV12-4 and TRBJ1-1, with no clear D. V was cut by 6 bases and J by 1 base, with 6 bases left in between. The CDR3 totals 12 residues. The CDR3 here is CASRIGNTEAFF. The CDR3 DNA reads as TGTGCCAGCAGGATCGGGAACACTGAAGCTTTCTTT.

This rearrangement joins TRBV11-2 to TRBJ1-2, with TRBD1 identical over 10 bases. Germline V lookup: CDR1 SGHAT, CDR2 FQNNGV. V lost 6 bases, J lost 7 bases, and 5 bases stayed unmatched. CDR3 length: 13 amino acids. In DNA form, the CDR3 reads TGTGCCAGCAGAGCGACAGGGGGCCCTGGCTACACCTTC. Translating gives CASRATGGPGYTF.

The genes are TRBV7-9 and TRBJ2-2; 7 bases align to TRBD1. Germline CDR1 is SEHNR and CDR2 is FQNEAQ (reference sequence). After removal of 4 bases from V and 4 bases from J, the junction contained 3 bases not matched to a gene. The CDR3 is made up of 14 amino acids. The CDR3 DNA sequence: TGTGCCAGCAGCTGGGCAGGGGGCACCGGGGAGCTGTTTTTT. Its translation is CASSWAGGTGELFF.